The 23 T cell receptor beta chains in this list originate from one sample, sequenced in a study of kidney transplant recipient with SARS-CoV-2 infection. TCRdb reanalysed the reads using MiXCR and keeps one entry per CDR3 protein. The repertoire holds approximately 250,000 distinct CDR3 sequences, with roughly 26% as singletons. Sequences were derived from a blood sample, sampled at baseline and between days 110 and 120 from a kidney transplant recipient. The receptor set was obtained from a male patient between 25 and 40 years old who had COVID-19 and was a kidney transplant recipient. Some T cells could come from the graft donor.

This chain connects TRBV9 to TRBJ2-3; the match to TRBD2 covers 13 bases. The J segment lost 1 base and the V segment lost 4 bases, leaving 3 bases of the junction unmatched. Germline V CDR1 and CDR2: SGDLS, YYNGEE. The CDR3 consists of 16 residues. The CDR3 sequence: CASSRTSGGGTDTQYF. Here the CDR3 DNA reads TGTGCCAGCAGCAGGACTAGCGGGGGAGGCACAGATACGCAGTATTTT.

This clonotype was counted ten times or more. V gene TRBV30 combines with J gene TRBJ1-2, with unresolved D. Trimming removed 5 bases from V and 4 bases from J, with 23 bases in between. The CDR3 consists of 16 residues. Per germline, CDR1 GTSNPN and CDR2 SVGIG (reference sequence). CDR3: CAWVELRYRKTYGYTF. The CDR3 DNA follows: TGTGCCTGGGTCGAATTGCGTTATAGAAAGACCTATGGCTACACCTTC. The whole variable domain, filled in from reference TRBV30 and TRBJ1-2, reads SQTIHQWPATLVQPVGSPLSLECTVEGTSNPNLYWYRQAAGRGLQLLFYSVGIGQISSEVPQNLSASRPQDRQFILSSKKLLLSDSGFYLCAWVELRYRKTYGYTFGSGTRLTVV.

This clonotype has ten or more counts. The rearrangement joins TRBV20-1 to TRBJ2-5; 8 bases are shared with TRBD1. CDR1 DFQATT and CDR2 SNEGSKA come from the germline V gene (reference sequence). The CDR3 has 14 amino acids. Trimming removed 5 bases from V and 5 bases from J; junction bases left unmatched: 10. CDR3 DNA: TGCAGTGCTCGAAGAAGTACAGGGGGGGAGACCCAGTACTTC. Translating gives CSARRSTGGETQYF.

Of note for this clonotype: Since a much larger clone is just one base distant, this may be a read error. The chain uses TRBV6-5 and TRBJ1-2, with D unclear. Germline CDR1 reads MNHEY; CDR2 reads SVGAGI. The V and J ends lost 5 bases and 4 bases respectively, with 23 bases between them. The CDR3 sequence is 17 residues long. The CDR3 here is CASSSDEECRKTYGYTF. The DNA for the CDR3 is TGTGCCAGCAGTAGCGATGAGGAATGTAGAAAGACCTATGGCTACACCTTC.

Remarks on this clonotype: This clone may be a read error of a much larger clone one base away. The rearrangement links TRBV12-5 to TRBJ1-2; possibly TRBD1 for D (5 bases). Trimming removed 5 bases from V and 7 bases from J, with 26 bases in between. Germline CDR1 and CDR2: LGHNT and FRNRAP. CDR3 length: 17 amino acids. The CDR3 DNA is TGTGCTAGTGGTAACCTAAATTTGCAGGGAAAGACCTGTGGCTACACCTTC. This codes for CASGNLNLQGKTCGYTF.

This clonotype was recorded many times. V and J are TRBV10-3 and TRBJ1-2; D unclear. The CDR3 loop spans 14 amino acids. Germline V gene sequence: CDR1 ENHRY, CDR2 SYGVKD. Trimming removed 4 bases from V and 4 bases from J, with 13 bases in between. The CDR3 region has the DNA TGTGCCATCAGTGCCCCAGAGGTGATCTATGGCTACACCTTC. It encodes CAISAPEVIYGYTF.

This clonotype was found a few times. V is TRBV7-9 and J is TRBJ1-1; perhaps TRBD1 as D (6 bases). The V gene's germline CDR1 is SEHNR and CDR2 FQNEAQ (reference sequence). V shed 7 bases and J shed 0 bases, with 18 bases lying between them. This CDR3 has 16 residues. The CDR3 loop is CASNPPQGMMNTEAFF. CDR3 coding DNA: TGTGCCAGCAACCCACCCCAGGGGATGATGAACACTGAAGCTTTCTTT. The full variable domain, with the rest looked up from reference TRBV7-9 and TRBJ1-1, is DTGVSQNPRHKITKRGQNVTFRCDPISEHNRLYWYRQTLGQGPEFLTYFQNEAQLEKSRLLSDRFSAERPKGSFSTLEIQRTEQGDSAMYLCASNPPQGMMNTEAFFGQGTRLTVV.

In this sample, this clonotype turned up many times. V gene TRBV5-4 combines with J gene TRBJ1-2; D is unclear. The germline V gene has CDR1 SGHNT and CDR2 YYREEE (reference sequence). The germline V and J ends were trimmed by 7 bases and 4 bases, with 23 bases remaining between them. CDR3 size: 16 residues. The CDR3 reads CASHGIVPGKTYGYTF. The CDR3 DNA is TGTGCCAGCCATGGCATCGTACCAGGAAAGACCTATGGCTACACCTTC.

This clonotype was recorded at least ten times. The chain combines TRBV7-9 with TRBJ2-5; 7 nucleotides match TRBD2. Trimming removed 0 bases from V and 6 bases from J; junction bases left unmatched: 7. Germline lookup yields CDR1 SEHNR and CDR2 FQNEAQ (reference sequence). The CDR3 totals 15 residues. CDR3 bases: TGTGCCAGCAGCTTAGCGCAGGGAGGGTTGAAGACCCAGTACTTC. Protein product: CASSLAQGGLKTQYF.

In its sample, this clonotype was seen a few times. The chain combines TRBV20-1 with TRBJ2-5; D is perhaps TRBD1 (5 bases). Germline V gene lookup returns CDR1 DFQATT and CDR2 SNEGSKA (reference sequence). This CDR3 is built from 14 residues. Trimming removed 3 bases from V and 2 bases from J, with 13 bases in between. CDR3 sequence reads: CSARGPTRQETQYF. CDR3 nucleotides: TGCAGTGCTAGGGGGCCAACCCGGCAAGAGACCCAGTACTTC.

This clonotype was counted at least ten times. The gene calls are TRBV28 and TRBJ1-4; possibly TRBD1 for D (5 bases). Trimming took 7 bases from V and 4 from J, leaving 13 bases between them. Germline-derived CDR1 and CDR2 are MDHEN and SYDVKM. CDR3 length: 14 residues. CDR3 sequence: CASKFWGDNEKLFF. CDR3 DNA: TGTGCCAGCAAGTTTTGGGGGGATAATGAAAAACTGTTTTTT.

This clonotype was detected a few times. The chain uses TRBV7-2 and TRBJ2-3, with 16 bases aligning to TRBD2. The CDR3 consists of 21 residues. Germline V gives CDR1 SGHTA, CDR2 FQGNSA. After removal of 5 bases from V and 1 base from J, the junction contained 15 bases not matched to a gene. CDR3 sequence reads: CASSPLLPGLAGGRRTDTQYF. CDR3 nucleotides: TGTGCCAGCAGCCCCTTACTACCGGGACTAGCGGGGGGGCGTCGCACAGATACGCAGTATTTT. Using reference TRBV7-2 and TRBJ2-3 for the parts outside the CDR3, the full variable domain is GAGVSQSPSNKVTEKGKDVELRCDPISGHTALYWYRQSLGQGLEFLIYFQGNSAPDKSGLPSDRFSAERTGGSVSTLTIQRTQQEDSAVYLCASSPLLPGLAGGRRTDTQYFGPGTRLTVL.

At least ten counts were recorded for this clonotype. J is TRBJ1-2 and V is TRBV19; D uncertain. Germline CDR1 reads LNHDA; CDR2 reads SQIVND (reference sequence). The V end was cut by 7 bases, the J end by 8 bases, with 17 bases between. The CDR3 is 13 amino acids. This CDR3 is CASNPGGGRGYTF. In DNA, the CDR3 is TGTGCCAGTAACCCAGGAGGAGGGCGAGGCTACACCTTC.

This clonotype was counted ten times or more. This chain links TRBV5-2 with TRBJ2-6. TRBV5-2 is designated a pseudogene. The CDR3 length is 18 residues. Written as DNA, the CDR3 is TGTGCCGCAAAGAGATTTGAGAGTACACAAAGTCGGGCCAACGTCCTGACTTTC. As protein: CAAKRFESTQSRANVLTF.

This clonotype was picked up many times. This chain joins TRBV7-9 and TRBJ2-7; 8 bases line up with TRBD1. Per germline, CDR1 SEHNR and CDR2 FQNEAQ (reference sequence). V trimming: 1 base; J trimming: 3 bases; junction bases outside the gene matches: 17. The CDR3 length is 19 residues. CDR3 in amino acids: CASSLGAGGFGTNLYEQYF. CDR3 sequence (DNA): TGTGCCAGCAGCTTAGGGGCAGGGGGCTTCGGCACTAACCTCTACGAGCAGTACTTC.

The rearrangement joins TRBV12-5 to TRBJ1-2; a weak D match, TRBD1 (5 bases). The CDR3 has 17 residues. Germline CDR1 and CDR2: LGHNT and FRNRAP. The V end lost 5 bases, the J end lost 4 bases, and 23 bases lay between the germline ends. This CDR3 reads CASGILPLQGKTYGYTF. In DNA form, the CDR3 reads TGTGCTAGTGGTATATTACCTTTGCAGGGAAAGACCTATGGCTACACCTTC.

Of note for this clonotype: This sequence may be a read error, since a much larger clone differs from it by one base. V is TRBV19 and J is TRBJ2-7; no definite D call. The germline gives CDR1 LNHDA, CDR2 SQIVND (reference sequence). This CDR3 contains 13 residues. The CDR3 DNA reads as TGTGCCAGTAGTTCCGGGTTGGGCTACGGGCAGTACTTC. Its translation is CASSSGLGYGQYF.

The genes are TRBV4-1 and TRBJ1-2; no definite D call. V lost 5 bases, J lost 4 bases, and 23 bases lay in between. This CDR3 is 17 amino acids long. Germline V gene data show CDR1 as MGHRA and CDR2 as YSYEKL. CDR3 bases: TGCGCCAGCAGCATCTACACCAAGAACCGAAAGACCTATGGCTACACCTTC. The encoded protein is CASSIYTKNRKTYGYTF.

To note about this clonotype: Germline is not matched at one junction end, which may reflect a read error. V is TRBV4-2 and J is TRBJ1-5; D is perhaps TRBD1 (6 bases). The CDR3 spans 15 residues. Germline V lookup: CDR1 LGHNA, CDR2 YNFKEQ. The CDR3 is CASSQPGQTSQPQHF. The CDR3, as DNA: TGTGCCAGCAGCCAACCGGGACAAACCAGTCAGCCTCAGCATTTT.

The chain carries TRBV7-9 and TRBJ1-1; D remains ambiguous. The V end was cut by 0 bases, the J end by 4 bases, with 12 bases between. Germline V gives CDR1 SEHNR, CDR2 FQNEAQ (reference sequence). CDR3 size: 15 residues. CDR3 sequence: CASSLAMGGVTEAFF. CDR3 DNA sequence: TGTGCCAGCAGCTTAGCGATGGGAGGTGTCACTGAAGCTTTCTTT.

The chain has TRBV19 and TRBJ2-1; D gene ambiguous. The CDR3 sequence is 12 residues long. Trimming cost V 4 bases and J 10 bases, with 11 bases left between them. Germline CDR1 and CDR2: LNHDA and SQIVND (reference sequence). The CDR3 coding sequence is TGTGCCAGTAGTAGCGTGGGTTTGGAGCAGTTCTTC. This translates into CASSSVGLEQFF.

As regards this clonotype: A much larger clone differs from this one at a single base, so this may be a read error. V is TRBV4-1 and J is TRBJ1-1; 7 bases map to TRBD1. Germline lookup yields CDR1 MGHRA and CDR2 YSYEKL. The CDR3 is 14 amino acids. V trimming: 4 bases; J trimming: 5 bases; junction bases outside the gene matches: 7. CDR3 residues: CASSLSTGRTEAFF. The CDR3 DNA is TGCGCCAGCAGCCTCTCGACAGGGAGGACTGAAGCTTTCTTT.

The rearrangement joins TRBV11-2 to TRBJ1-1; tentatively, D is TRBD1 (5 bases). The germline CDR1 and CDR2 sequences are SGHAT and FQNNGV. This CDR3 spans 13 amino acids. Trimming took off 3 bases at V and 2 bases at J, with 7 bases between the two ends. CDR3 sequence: CASSFDSNTEAFF. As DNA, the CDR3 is TGTGCCAGCAGCTTCGACAGCAACACTGAAGCTTTCTTT.